Described below is a single T cell receptor (beta chain) sequence and its context. What it binds is not known. These data come from a study of OX40 agonist ivuxolimab in advanced cancers. Study summary: A history of anti-PD-1, anti-PD-L1 or anti-CTLA-4 therapy was acceptable, and over 35% had some.

Study-level points and caveats: Specificity for antigen went undetermined in the expanded peripheral T cells.

Clones were read by immunoSEQ multiplex PCR, and TCRdb kept only the in-frame ones, dropping some. This sample has about 120,000 clones, with around 87% found just once. The germline gives CDR1 MNHEY, CDR2 SVGAGI. V gave up 5 bases and J gave up 9 bases; unmatched junction bases: 4. This CDR3 is 12 amino acids long. The sequence was collected from an adult with an advanced solid tumor such as melanoma, head and neck, liver or kidney cancer. The chain is built from TRBV6-5 and TRBJ2-3; 8 nucleotides align to TRBD1. The source was CD4+ or CD8+ T cells sorted from blood, collected in a trial of the OX40 agonist ivuxolimab. CDR3 in amino acids: CASSGQGRTQYF. In DNA form, the CDR3 reads TGTGCCAGCAGTGGACAGGGTCGCACGCAGTATTTT.